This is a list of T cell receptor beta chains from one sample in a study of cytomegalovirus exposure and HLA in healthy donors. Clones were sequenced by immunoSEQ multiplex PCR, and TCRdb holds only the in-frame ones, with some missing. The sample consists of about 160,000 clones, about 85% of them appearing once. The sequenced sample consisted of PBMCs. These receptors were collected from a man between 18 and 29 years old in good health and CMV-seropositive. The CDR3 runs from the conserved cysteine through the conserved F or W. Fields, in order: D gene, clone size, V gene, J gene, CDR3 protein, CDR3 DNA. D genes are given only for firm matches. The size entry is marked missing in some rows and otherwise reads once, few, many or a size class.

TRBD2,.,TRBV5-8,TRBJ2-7,CASSEYGGGPYEQYF,TGTGCCAGCAGCGAATACGGGGGGGGGCCGTACGAGCAGTACTTC
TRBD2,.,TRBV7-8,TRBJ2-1,CASSPMGTKLQLSSYNEQFF,TGTGCCAGCAGCCCGATGGGGACTAAACTCCAATTGAGCTCCTACAATGAGCAGTTCTTC
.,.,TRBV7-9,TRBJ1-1,CAGQIGDRKNTEAFF,TGTGCCGGCCAAATCGGAGACAGGAAGAACACTGAAGCTTTCTTT
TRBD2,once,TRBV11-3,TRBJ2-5,CASSAGGGQLETQYF,TGTGCCAGCAGCGCGGGGGGAGGGCAGCTGGAGACCCAGTACTTC
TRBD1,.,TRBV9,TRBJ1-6,CASSGQGLNSPLHF,TGTGCCAGCAGCGGACAGGGACTGAATTCACCCCTCCACTTT
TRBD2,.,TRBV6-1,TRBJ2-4,CASSEGLAGGPAKNSQYF,TGTGCCAGCAGTGAGGGACTAGCGGGGGGGCCCGCCAAAAACAGTCAGTACTTC
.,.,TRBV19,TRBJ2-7,CASSSTQGYEQYF,TGTGCCAGTAGTTCAACCCAGGGGTACGAGCAGTACTTC
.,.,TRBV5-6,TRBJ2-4,CASSFTGAKNIQYF,TGTGCCAGCAGCTTTACAGGGGCCAAAAACATTCAGTACTTC
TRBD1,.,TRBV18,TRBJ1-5,CASSTGDSNQPQHF,TGTGCCAGCTCAACAGGGGATAGCAATCAGCCCCAGCATTTT
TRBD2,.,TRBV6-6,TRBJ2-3,CASSPGLGPSTDTQYF,TGTGCCAGCAGTCCGGGACTAGGACCCTCCACAGATACGCAGTATTTT
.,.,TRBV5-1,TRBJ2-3,CASSSQGTDTQYF,TGCGCCAGCAGCTCCCAGGGGACAGATACGCAGTATTTT
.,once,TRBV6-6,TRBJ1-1,CASSLTGKGTEAFF,TGTGCCAGCAGTCTAACAGGGAAAGGGACTGAAGCTTTCTTT
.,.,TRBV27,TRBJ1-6,CASSLSAGRNSPLHF,TGTGCCAGCAGTTTATCCGCAGGTCGCAATTCACCCCTCCACTTT
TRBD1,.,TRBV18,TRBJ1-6,CASSQGQGAGSPLHF,TGTGCCAGCTCCCAGGGACAGGGGGCAGGTTCACCCCTCCACTTT
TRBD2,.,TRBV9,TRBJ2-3,CASSLWRGASGGSTDTQYF,TGTGCCAGCAGCTTGTGGCGTGGGGCTAGCGGGGGGTCCACAGATACGCAGTATTTT
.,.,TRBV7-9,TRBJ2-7,CSGGRGYEQYF,TGTTCCGGGGGGCGCGGCTACGAGCAGTACTTC
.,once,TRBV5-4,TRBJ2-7,CASSLAGTEQYF,TGTGCCAGCAGCTTGGCAGGAACCGAGCAGTACTTC
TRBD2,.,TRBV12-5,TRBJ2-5,CASGLVRTSGGQETQYF,TGTGCTAGTGGTTTGGTACGGACTAGCGGGGGGCAAGAGACCCAGTACTTC
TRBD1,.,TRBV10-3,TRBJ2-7,CAISVGQGMGEQYF,TGTGCCATCAGTGTGGGACAGGGGATGGGAGAGCAGTACTTC